These 10 T cell receptor beta chains were sequenced from one sample in a study of cytomegalovirus exposure and HLA in healthy donors. PCR primers comprised 60 Vbeta and 13 Jbeta primers. Data came from immunoSEQ multiplex PCR; TCRdb stores just in-frame clones and leaves some out. The table records about 180,000 clones, around 77% of them present only once. The sample was PBMCs. These receptors were taken from a man in his sixties in good health and CMV-seronegative.

CDR3 amino acids: CASSYSPGLEGDGYTF. CDR3 DNA: TGTGCCAGCAGTTACTCTCCAGGGCTGGAGGGCGATGGCTACACCTTC. This chain connects TRBV6-6 to TRBJ1-2; the D gene is possibly TRBD1 (5 bases). The CDR3 is 16 amino acids. V lost 0 bases and J 6 bases, leaving 17 bases between the germline ends. Germline CDR1 reads MNHNY; CDR2 reads SVGAGI (reference sequence).

The V gene is TRBV6-5, the J gene TRBJ1-2, with TRBD1 matching 9 bases. This CDR3 comprises 16 residues. The germline V gene has CDR1 MNHEY and CDR2 SVGAGI. J was trimmed by 6 bases and V by 0 bases; bases with no gene match: 8. As DNA, the CDR3 is TGTGCCAGCAGTTACTCGTTCGACAGGGGGTTAAATGGCTACACCTTC. The encoded protein is CASSYSFDRGLNGYTF.

The chain is built from TRBV30 and TRBJ2-5; TRBD1 matches 12 bases. Judging by the DNA end, TRBJ2-7 fits better; the J call may be wrong. CDR1 is GTSNPN and CDR2 is SVGIG in the germline V gene (reference sequence). CDR3 length equals 16 residues. CDR3 region: CAWRGDRGPWTYEQYF. The CDR3, as DNA: TGTGCCTGGAGGGGGGACAGGGGGCCGTGGACCTACGAGCAGTACTTC.

This clone occurred once. The sample has other DNA sequences that encode this CDR3 too. The V call is TRBV7-9, the J call TRBJ1-3; TRBD1 might be the D (5 bases). The CDR3 has 15 amino acids. Trimming removed 5 bases from V and 1 base from J, with 12 bases in between. Per germline, CDR1 SEHNR and CDR2 FQNEAQ (reference sequence). The CDR3 here is CASSRGTGSGNTIYF. The CDR3 DNA reads as TGTGCCAGCAGCCGAGGAACAGGTTCTGGAAACACCATATATTTT.

The chain uses TRBV6-5 and TRBJ2-7; D might be TRBD1 (6 bases). Deletions cut 6 bases from V and 4 bases from J, with 16 bases between. The CDR3 is made up of 14 amino acids. In germline, CDR1 is MNHEY, CDR2 SVGAGI. CDR3 sequence: CASRITTGPYEQYF. The CDR3 DNA reads as TGTGCCAGCAGGATCACGACAGGCCCTTACGAGCAGTACTTC.

The chain carries TRBV5-1 and TRBJ2-5, with 7 bases aligning to TRBD2. Looked up from germline, CDR1 is SGHRS and CDR2 is YFSETQ. Trimming took 5 bases from V and 5 from J; bases not matched to a gene: 6. CDR3 length equals 13 residues. CDR3 loop: CASRWEGGETQYF. CDR3 sequence (DNA): TGCGCCAGCAGGTGGGAGGGCGGCGAGACCCAGTACTTC.

J is TRBJ2-1 and V is TRBV5-1; no reliable D call. The germline V gene has CDR1 SGHRS and CDR2 YFSETQ. The CDR3 is 15 residues long. V was clipped by 2 bases and J by 0 bases, with 9 bases between them. The CDR3 spells CASSFTPSSYNEQFF. The CDR3 DNA reads TGCGCCAGCAGCTTCACGCCCAGCTCCTACAATGAGCAGTTCTTC. The variable domain in full, completed from reference TRBV5-1 and TRBJ2-1, reads KAGVTQTPRYLIKTRGQQVTLSCSPISGHRSVSWYQQTPGQGLQFLFEYFSETQRNKGNFPGRFSGRQFSNSRSEMNVSTLELGDSALYLCASSFTPSSYNEQFFGPGTRLTVL.

V gene TRBV7-9 combines with J gene TRBJ2-1; possibly TRBD1 for D (6 bases). The germline V and J ends were trimmed by 4 bases and 7 bases, with 17 bases remaining between them. Germline CDR1 is SEHNR and CDR2 is FQNEAQ (reference sequence). The CDR3 contains 15 residues. CDR3 residues: CASSSGTQKGNEQFF. CDR3 in DNA: TGTGCCAGCAGCTCGGGGACACAAAAAGGGAATGAGCAGTTCTTC.

This clone showed up just once. The chain uses TRBV5-1 and TRBJ2-3, with D possibly being TRBD2 (7 bases). Trimming stripped 0 bases from V and 6 bases from J, with 11 bases between. The germline V gene has CDR1 SGHRS and CDR2 YFSETQ. The CDR3 consists of 14 residues. The CDR3 coding sequence is TGCGCCAGCAGCTTGGTCGGGGGGCGGGATACGCAGTATTTT. Residues: CASSLVGGRDTQYF.

The gene calls are TRBV19 and TRBJ1-2, with D maybe TRBD1 (6 bases). Germline values: CDR1 LNHDA, CDR2 SQIVND (reference sequence). Trimming left V 4 bases short and J 6 bases short, with 18 bases between. This CDR3 is built from 15 residues. In nucleotides, the CDR3 is TGTGCCAGTAGTACCGCCCGGTCGGGGACAAATGGCTACACCTTC. Encoded protein: CASSTARSGTNGYTF.